The clone carrying this T cell receptor (beta chain) was observed many times. Its matching antigen is unknown. V lost 6 bases to trimming and J lost 0 bases, with 7 bases between them. Per germline, CDR1 SGHTA and CDR2 FQGNSA. The CDR3 length is 13 residues. Using its own MiXCR run on the reads, TCRdb lists one record per CDR3 protein. Altogether 300,000 to 400,000 distinct CDR3 sequences are present, about 29% being singletons, with the ten largest covering about 19%. This specimen belongs to a study of T cell repertoires in cytomegalovirus infection. This specimen consisted of cultured PBMCs, obtained from culture after CMV antigen stimulation. The chain has TRBV7-2 and TRBJ2-3, with D possibly matching TRBD2 (5 bases). The clonotype originates from a human donor in good health (CMV status not recorded). Some clones in this sample may be carry-over from other donors' samples. The CDR3 loop is CASSRGSTDTQYF. CDR3 nucleotide sequence: TGTGCCAGCAGTCGAGGGAGCACAGATACGCAGTATTTT.